This T cell receptor (beta chain) was sequenced in a study of CD8+ T cells in alopecia areata (dated 2018 in TCRdb). For the wider study: Treated patients were enrolled in an open-label pilot trial of oral tofacitinib, 5 to 10 mg twice daily, for moderate-to-severe alopecia areata. Clonality in the scalp was compared among normal scalp (n=4), patchy alopecia areata scalp (n=8), and alopecia totalis/universalis scalp (n=8). Patients received tofacitinib for 6 to 18 months and were then followed off drug for 6 months to check for delayed response and recurrence. Human TCRbeta sequencing covered scalp tissue and sorted CD4+ and CD8+ peripheral blood T cells from patchy and totalis/universalis alopecia areata patients and healthy controls. In both human patients and the C3H/HeJ mouse model, the study applied high-throughput TCRbeta sequencing to look at T cell clonal expansion in alopecia areata. RNA came from the PAXgene miRNA kit for fixed scalp, the miRNeasy kit for PBMCs, and the RNeasy kit for mouse skin. Patients on tofacitinib were biopsied at baseline and after 4 and 24 weeks of treatment, and several of the patients also had a later scalp biopsy. TCRbeta CDR3 regions were amplified by immunoSEQ multiplex PCR using 35 Vbeta forward and 13 Jbeta reverse primers. Study-level results and caveats: Compared with mice, TCR sequences shared between patients were less clear, possibly partly because of HLA diversity across the patient population. Lesional scalp, especially in alopecia totalis/universalis, showed higher clonality and more expanded CD8+ clones than normal scalp, suggesting antigenic drive. Unlike mouse skin, which is dominated by gammadelta T cells, normal human skin has resident alphabeta T cells that are also sequenced, and this complicates analysis of the scalp TCR repertoire.

Library prep was done by the immunoSEQ multiplex PCR assay. To provide template for TCR sequencing, every sample had RNA extracted and reverse transcribed into cDNA. SuperScript III was used to make first-strand cDNA, primed with a 2:1 mix of oligo-dT and random hexamers. Amplification bias was assessed with a synthetic immune receptor repertoire, and residual bias was removed computationally. The study's own analysis went as follows. Raw reads were preprocessed for error removal, and CDR3 was defined according to IMGT conventions as running from the conserved cysteine to phenylalanine. To get clonality, Shannon entropy was normalized by log2 of the number of productive unique TCRs and the result was subtracted from 1. Scalp TCRbeta sequences were cross-referenced with sorted blood CD4 and CD8 repertoires so that the CD4 or CD8 identity of scalp clones could be inferred. Drawn from immuneACCESS, this table holds only the in-frame rearrangements with V and J called that TCRdb kept. Clones are partly lost; checked studies trace under half to an unresolved V gene and leave the rest unexplained. That table is the source of V, J and clone size, and D and trimming were worked out from the DNA. This sample gives about 98,000 clones in total; less than 50% of them show up just once. The ten biggest clones cover 0.75% to 0.9% of the sample.

Comments on this clone: Its antigen is unknown. Base quality data are lacking; no much larger clone is found one base away.

From alopecia areata patients, peripheral blood was collected along with lesional scalp punch biopsies. PBMCs were isolated by density centrifugation and stained for CD3, CD4 and CD8, and CD4+ and CD8+ T cells were sorted on a FACSAria. V is shortened by 4 bases, J by 2 bases, and the region joining them spans 10 bases. CDR1 is given as SGHRS and CDR2 as YFSETQ, both from the germline V gene. From the cysteine through the phenylalanine, the CDR3 covers 13 amino acids. Only the CDR3 part of the read is kept: 39 bases, read in frame from the first base. Input material: CD4+ T cells sorted from blood. The sequence links TRBV5-1 to TRBJ2-7; 5 matching bases give a weak D call of TRBD2. The clonotype was recovered from a human donor with alopecia areata. The CDR3 loop reads CASSEGGPYEQYF. In nucleotide form, the sequence is TGCGCCAGCAGCGAGGGTGGGCCCTACGAGCAGTACTTC.